This is a list of T cell receptor beta chains from one sample in a study of vaccination effects on CD4 cells after COVID-19. Their specific antigens are unknown. Sequenced by immunoSEQ multiplex PCR; TCRdb stores in-frame clones only, minus some. The table records some 69,000 clones, approximately 76% of them present only once. The sequencing here drew on CD4+ T cells from PBMCs cultured with HCoV-NL63 spike peptides, taken before COVID-19 vaccination. The receptors originated from a human donor who received a COVID-19 vaccine. Both conserved end residues are part of each CDR3. D genes are given only for firm matches. Not all rows give a size; the values are once, few, many and, for expanded clones, a class.

v_gene	abundance	d_gene	j_gene	CDR3nt	CDR3aa
TRBV5-1	-	-	TRBJ1-4	TGCGCCAGCAGCTTTGGAGTAACTAATGAAAAACTGTTTTTT	CASSFGVTNEKLFF
TRBV27	-	-	TRBJ2-2	TGTGCCAGCAGTTTCCGGAAGGGGGGACAACCTTCCCCCGGGGAGCTGTTTTTT	CASSFRKGGQPSPGELFF
TRBV2	-	TRBD1	TRBJ1-4	TGTGCCAGCAAGGGACAGGGGGCTAATAATGAAAAACTGTTTTTT	CASKGQGANNEKLFF
TRBV5-1	-	-	TRBJ1-1	TGCGCCAGCAGCTCGGACTCAATGAACACTGAAGCTTTCTTT	CASSSDSMNTEAFF
TRBV2	-	TRBD1	TRBJ2-2	TGTGCCAGCAGGACAGGGCTGAGGGCGGGCGGGGAGCTGTTTTTT	CASRTGLRAGGELFF
TRBV9	-	-	TRBJ2-6	TGTGCCAGCTACCCAGGCCTCTGGATTTCTGGGGCCAACGTCCTGACTTTC	CASYPGLWISGANVLTF
TRBV7-2	-	-	TRBJ1-3	TGTGCCAGCAGGCCCGACAGTGGCTCTGGAAACACCATATATTTT	CASRPDSGSGNTIYF
TRBV6-1	-	TRBD1	TRBJ1-2	TGTGCCAGCAGTGAAAATTCCGGGACAGGAAGTATCTATGGCTACACCTTC	CASSENSGTGSIYGYTF
TRBV5-1	-	-	TRBJ2-3	TGCGCCAGCAGCTTGGGAACCTACACAGATACGCAGTATTTT	CASSLGTYTDTQYF
TRBV2	-	-	TRBJ2-3	TGTGCCAGTGACGTTTCTAGCACAGATACGCAGTATTTT	CASDVSSTDTQYF
TRBV9	-	-	TRBJ1-3	TGTGCCAGCAGCGTAGGAGTCTCTGGAAACACCATATATTTT	CASSVGVSGNTIYF
TRBV6-5	-	-	TRBJ1-1	TGTGCCAGCAGTTTTTCGACAGCCATGAACACTGAAGCTTTCTTT	CASSFSTAMNTEAFF
TRBV7-9	-	-	TRBJ1-1	TGTGCCAGCAGCTTCGGGCAGCCCAACACTGAAGCTTTCTTT	CASSFGQPNTEAFF
TRBV4-2	-	TRBD2	TRBJ2-3	TGTGCCAGCAGCCAAGGCGGACTAGCGGGGGGGGTAAGCACAGATACGCAGTATTTT	CASSQGGLAGGVSTDTQYF
TRBV6-5	few	-	TRBJ1-3	TGTGCCAGCAGTCGCGGCACGGCCTCTGGAAACACCATATATTTT	CASSRGTASGNTIYF
TRBV7-2	-	-	TRBJ2-6	TGTGCCAGCAGCGCCGGGGGTCTAGTGGGGGCCAACGTCCTGACTTTC	CASSAGGLVGANVLTF
TRBV6-6	-	TRBD1	TRBJ2-5	TGTGCCAGCAGCGGGGGACAGGAGGCCCTCATGACCCAGTACTTC	CASSGGQEALMTQYF
TRBV19	-	-	TRBJ1-3	TGTGCCACCATGACGGATAGGGGAAACACCATATATTTT	CATMTDRGNTIYF
TRBV15	-	TRBD2	TRBJ2-5	TGTGCCACCAGCGAACCGGGACTAGCGGGGGGTGGACAAGAGACCCAGTACTTC	CATSEPGLAGGGQETQYF
TRBV7-3	once	-	TRBJ1-5	TGTGCCAGCAGCTTAATGGTACAGCATAGCAATCAGCCCCAGCATTTT	CASSLMVQHSNQPQHF
TRBV9	-	TRBD2	TRBJ2-5	TGTGCCAGCAGCGGGACTAGCGGGGTCGTCGGAGAGACCCAGTACTTC	CASSGTSGVVGETQYF
TRBV19	-	TRBD1	TRBJ1-5	TGTGCCAGTAGCCTAGACAGGGGAAATCAGCCCCAGCATTTT	CASSLDRGNQPQHF
TRBV5-1	-	TRBD2	TRBJ2-3	TGCGCCAGCAGCTCCGGGACTAGCGAGTCTAGCACAGATACGCAGTATTTT	CASSSGTSESSTDTQYF
TRBV6-6	-	-	TRBJ1-6	TGTGCCAGCAGTTACTCGACGGGTTACTCACCCCTCCACTTT	CASSYSTGYSPLHF
TRBV3-1/TRBV3-2	once	-	TRBJ2-5	TGTGCCAGCAGCGAGGGGCGAGAGACCCAGTACTTC	CASSEGRETQYF
TRBV7-9	-	-	TRBJ1-1	TGTGCCAGCAGCTCCCAGGAAAACACTGAAGCTTTCTTT	CASSSQENTEAFF
TRBV11-2	-	-	TRBJ2-3	TGTGCCAGCAGCTTAAGATCTAGCCTGTATCCAGATACGCAGTATTTT	CASSLRSSLYPDTQYF